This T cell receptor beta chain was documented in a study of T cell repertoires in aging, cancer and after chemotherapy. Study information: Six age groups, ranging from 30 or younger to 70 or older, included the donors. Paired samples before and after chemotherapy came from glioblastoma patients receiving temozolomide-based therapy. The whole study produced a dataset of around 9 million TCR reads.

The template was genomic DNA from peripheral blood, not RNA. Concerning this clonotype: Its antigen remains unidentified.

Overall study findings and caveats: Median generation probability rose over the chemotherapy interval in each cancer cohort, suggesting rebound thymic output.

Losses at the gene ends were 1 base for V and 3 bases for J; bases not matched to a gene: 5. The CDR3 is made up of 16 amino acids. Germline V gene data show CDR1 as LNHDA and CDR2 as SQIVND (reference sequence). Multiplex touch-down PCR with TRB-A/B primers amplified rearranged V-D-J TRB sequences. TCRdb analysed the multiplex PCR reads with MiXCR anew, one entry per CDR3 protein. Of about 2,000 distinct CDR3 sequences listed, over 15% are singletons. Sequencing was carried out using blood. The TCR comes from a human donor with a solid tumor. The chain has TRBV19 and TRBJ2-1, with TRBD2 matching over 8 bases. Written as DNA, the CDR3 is TGTGCCAGTAGTATAGTTCGGGGGGGGAACTACAATGAGCAGTTCTTC. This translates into CASSIVRGGNYNEQFF.